This T cell receptor (beta chain) was identified during a study of cytomegalovirus exposure and HLA in healthy donors. Study-wide results and limits: Evidence from a later analysis indicated that most CMV-associated TCR beta chains looked HLA-restricted.

The CDR3 totals 14 residues. V shed 6 bases, J shed 2 bases, and the junction held 6 bases outside the gene matches. In germline, CDR1 is MNHNS, CDR2 SASEGT. Primers for the PCR totalled 60 Vbeta and 13 Jbeta. TCRdb's copy holds only in-frame clones and misses some; the assay was immunoSEQ multiplex PCR. The table includes 100,000 to 150,000 clones, more than 65% detected once. Donors showed nominal health when sampled, although they likely had unrecorded immune exposures. In this sample, this clone turned up once. The antigen is undetermined. The sequencing sample was made of PBMCs. The rearrangement uses TRBV6-1 and TRBJ2-7; 8 bases match TRBD2. The sequence derives from a woman aged 18-30 years in good health and CMV-seropositive. CDR3 sequence (DNA): TGTGCCAGCAGCAAACTAGCGGAACCCTACGAGCAGTACTTC. It codes for CASSKLAEPYEQYF.